This T cell receptor beta chain was captured by sequencing in a study of response to subunit inactivated influenza vaccine. General observations from the study: Authors suggested each seasonal influenza vaccination recruits few new T cells.

Comments on this clonotype: The antigen remains undetermined.

Per germline, CDR1 SGHAT and CDR2 FQNNGV. Germline trimming cut 0 bases from V and 1 base from J; bases unmatched to any gene: 5. This CDR3 region has 17 residues. TCRdb reprocessed the RT-PCR reads via MiXCR and lists one record per CDR3 protein. The sample lists about 620,000 distinct CDR3 sequences, approximately 10% occurring once. The sample in question was PBMCs from blood, obtained on the day of vaccination. The chain employs TRBV11-2 and TRBJ2-1; 8 positions match TRBD2. This TCR was sampled from a man aged 50 to 59 who received an inactivated influenza vaccine. The CDR3: CASSLEFGGRSYNEQFF. DNA of the CDR3: TGTGCCAGCAGCTTAGAGTTCGGCGGGAGGTCCTACAATGAGCAGTTCTTC.